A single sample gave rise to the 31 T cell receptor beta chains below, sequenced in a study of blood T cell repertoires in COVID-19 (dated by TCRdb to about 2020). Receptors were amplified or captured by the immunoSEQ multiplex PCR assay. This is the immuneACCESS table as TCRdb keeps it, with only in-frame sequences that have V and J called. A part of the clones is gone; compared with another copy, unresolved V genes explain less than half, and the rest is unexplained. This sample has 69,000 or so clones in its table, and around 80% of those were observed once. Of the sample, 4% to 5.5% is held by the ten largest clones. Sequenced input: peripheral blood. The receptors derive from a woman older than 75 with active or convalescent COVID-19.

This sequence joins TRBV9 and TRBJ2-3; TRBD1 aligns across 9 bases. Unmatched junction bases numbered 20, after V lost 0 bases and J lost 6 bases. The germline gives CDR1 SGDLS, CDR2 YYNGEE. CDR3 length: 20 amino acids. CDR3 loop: CASSVEPSSRTGVWLDTQYF. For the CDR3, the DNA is TGTGCCAGCAGCGTAGAACCATCCTCTAGGACAGGGGTCTGGTTGGATACGCAGTATTTT.

The CDR3: CASSLGTGNNSPLHF. The CDR3 DNA follows: TGCGCCAGCAGCCTGGGAACTGGTAATAATTCACCCCTCCACTTT. The V call is TRBV5-1, the J call TRBJ1-6; D uncertain. Germline CDR1 SGHRS, CDR2 YFSETQ. Trimming cost V 4 bases and J 5 bases, with 13 bases left between them. The CDR3 extends over 15 amino acids.

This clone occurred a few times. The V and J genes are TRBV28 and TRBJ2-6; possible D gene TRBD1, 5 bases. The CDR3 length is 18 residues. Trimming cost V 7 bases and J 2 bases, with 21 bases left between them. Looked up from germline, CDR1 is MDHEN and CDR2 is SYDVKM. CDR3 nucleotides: TGTGCCAGCAAGGGGCGGCTGTGGGGTAGGACTGGGGCCAACGTCCTGACTTTC. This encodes CASKGRLWGRTGANVLTF. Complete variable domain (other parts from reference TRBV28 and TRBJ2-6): DVKVTQSSRYLVKRTGEKVFLECVQDMDHENMFWYRQDPGLGLRLIYFSYDVKMKEKGDIPEGYSVSREKKERFSLILESASTNQTSMYLCASKGRLWGRTGANVLTFGAGSRLTVL.

CDR3 nucleotide sequence: TGTGCCAGCAGTTTAATGCTAGCGGGAATCCACGAGCAGTACTTC. Its translation is CASSLMLAGIHEQYF. The chain links TRBV27 to TRBJ2-7; 9 nucleotides match TRBD2. V lost 2 bases, J lost 5 bases, and 7 bases stayed unmatched. CDR3 length: 15 residues. In germline, CDR1 is MNHEY, CDR2 SMNVEV (reference sequence).

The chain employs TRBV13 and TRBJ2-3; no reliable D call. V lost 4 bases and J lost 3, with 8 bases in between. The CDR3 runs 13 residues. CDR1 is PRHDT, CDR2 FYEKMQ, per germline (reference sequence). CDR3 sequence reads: CASSSEQTDTQYF. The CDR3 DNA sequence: TGTGCCAGCAGCTCAGAACAGACAGATACGCAGTATTTT. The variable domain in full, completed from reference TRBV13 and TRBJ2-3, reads AAGVIQSPRHLIKEKRETATLKCYPIPRHDTVYWYQQGPGQDPQFLISFYEKMQSDKGSIPDRFSAQQFSDYHSELNMSSLELGDSALYFCASSSEQTDTQYFGPGTRLTVL.

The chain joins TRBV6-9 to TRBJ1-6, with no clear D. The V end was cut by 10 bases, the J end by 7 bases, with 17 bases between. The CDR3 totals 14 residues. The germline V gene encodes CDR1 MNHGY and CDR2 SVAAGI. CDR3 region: CATPRGKGNSPLHF. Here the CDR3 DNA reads TGTGCCACCCCTCGAGGGAAGGGAAATTCACCCCTCCACTTT.

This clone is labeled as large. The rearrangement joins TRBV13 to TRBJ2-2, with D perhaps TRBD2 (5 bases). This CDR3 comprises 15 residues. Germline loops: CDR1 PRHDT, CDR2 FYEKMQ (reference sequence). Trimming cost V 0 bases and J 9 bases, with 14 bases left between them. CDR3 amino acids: CASSLGGEGSRELFF. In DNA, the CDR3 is TGTGCCAGCAGCTTAGGGGGAGAAGGAAGCCGGGAGCTGTTTTTT. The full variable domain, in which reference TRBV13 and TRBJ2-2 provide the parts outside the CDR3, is AAGVIQSPRHLIKEKRETATLKCYPIPRHDTVYWYQQGPGQDPQFLISFYEKMQSDKGSIPDRFSAQQFSDYHSELNMSSLELGDSALYFCASSLGGEGSRELFFGEGSRLTVL.

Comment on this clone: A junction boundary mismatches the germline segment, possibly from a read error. The CDR3 DNA is TGTGCCAGCAGCAAAGAAGGTCTAGCGGGGGGCACAGATACGCAGTATTTT. Encoded protein: CASSKEGLAGGTDTQYF. The V gene is TRBV4-2, the J gene TRBJ2-3; 10 positions agree with TRBD2. Per the germline V gene, CDR1 is LGHNA and CDR2 is YNFKEQ. This CDR3 region has 17 residues.

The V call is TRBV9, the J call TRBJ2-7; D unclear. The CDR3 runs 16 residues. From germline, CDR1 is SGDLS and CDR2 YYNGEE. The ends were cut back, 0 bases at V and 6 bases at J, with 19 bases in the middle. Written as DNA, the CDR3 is TGTGCCAGCAGCGTAGATCTGCGGTCAGTTTCGGGCGAGCAGTACTTC. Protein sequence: CASSVDLRSVSGEQYF.

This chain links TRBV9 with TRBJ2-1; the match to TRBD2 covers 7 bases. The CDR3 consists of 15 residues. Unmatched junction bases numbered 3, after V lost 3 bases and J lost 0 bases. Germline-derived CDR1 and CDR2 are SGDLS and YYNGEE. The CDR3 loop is CASSGGGSSYNEQFF. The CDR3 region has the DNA TGTGCCAGCAGCGGAGGCGGGAGCTCCTACAATGAGCAGTTCTTC.

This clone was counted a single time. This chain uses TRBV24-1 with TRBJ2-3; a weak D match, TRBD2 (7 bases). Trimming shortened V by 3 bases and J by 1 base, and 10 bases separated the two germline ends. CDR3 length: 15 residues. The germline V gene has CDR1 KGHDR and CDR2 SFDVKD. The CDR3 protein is CATSDGRGRTDTQYF. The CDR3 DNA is TGTGCCACCAGTGATGGGCGGGGGCGCACAGATACGCAGTATTTT.

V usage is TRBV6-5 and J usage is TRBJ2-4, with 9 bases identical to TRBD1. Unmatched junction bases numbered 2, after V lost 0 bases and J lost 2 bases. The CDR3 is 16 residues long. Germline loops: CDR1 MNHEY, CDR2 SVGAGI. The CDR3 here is CASSYSGTGTKNIQYF. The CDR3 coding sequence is TGTGCCAGCAGTTACTCTGGGACAGGGACCAAAAACATTCAGTACTTC.

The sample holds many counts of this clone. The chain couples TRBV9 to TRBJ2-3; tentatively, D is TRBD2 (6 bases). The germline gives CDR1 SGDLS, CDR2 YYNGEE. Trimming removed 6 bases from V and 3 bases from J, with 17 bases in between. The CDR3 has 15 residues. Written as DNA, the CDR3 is TGTGCCAGCACCCTGTCGGGGGTGACAACAGATACGCAGTATTTT. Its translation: CASTLSGVTTDTQYF.

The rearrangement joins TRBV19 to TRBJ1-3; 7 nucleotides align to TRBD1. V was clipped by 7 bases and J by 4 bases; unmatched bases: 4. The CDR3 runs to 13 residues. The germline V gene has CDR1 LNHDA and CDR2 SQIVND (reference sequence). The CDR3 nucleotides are TGTGCCAGTACCCCGACAGGGGGAAACACCATATATTTT. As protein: CASTPTGGNTIYF.

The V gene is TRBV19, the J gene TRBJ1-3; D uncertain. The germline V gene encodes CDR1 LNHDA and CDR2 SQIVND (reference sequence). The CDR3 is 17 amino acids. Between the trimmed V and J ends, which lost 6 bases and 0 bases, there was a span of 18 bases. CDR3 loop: CASSDSRSPSSGNTIYF. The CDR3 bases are TGTGCCAGTAGCGACTCTAGAAGTCCCAGCTCTGGAAACACCATATATTTT.

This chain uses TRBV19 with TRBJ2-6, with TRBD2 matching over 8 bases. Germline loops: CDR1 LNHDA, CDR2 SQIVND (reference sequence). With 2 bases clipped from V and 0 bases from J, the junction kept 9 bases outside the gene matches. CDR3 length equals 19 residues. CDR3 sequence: CASSILKTSVFSGANVLTF. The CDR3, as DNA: TGTGCCAGTAGTATACTCAAGACTAGCGTTTTCTCTGGGGCCAACGTCCTGACTTTC.

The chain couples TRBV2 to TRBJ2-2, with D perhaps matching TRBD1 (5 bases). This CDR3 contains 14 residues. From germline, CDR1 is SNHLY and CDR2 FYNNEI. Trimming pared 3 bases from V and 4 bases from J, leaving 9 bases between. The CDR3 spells CASSDRRATGELFF. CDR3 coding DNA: TGTGCCAGCAGTGATCGCAGGGCCACCGGGGAGCTGTTTTTT.

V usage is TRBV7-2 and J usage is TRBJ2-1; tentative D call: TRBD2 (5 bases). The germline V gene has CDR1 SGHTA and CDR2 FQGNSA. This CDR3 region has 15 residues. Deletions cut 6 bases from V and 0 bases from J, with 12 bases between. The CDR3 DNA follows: TGTGCCAGCAGGGAGCGGTCCAGCTCCTACAATGAGCAGTTCTTC. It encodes CASRERSSSYNEQFF.

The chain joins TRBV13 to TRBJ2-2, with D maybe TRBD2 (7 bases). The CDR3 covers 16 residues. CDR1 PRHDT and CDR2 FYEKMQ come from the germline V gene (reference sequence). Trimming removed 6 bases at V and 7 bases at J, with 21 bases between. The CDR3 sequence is CASRRAGQGTIGELFF. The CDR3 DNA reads TGTGCCAGCAGAAGAGCGGGGCAGGGGACCATCGGGGAGCTGTTTTTT.

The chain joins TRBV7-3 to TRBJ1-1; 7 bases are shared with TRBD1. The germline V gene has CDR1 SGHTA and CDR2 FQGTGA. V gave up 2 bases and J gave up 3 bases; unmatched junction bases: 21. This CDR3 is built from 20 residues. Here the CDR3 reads CASSLSSAGGLKGIDTEAFF. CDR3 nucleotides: TGTGCCAGCAGCTTATCTTCGGCAGGGGGGCTGAAAGGTATTGACACTGAAGCTTTCTTT.

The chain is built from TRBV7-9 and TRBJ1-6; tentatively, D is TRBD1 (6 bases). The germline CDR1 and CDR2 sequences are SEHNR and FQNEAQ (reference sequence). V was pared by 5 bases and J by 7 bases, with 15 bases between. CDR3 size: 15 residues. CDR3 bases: TGTGCCAGCAGCGCACAGGGAAGAGGGAATTCACCCCTCCACTTT. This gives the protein CASSAQGRGNSPLHF.

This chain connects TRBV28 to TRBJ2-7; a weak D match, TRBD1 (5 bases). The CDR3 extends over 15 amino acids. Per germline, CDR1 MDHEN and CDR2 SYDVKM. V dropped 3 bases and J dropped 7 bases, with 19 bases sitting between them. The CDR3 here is CASSLEPRVLREQYF. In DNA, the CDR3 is TGTGCCAGCAGTTTGGAGCCCAGGGTTCTACGAGAGCAGTACTTC. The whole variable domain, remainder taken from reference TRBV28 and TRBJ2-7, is DVKVTQSSRYLVKRTGEKVFLECVQDMDHENMFWYRQDPGLGLRLIYFSYDVKMKEKGDIPEGYSVSREKKERFSLILESASTNQTSMYLCASSLEPRVLREQYFGPGTRLTVT.

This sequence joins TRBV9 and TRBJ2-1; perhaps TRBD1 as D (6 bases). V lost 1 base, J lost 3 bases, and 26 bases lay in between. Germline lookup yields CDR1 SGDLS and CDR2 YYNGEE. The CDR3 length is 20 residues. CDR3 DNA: TGTGCCAGCAGCGTATATTCGGGACACCAGACCACTCCCTTCTACAATGAGCAGTTCTTC. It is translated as CASSVYSGHQTTPFYNEQFF. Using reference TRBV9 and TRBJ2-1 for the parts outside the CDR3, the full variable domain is DSGVTQTPKHLITATGQRVTLRCSPRSGDLSVYWYQQSLDQGLQFLIQYYNGEERAKGNILERFSAQQFPDLHSELNLSSLELGDSALYFCASSVYSGHQTTPFYNEQFFGPGTRLTVL.

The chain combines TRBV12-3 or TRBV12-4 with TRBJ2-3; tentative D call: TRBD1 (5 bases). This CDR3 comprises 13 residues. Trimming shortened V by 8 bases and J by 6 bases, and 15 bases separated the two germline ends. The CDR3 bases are TGTGCCAGCCGCCAGGGCGCCGTGGATACGCAGTATTTT. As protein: CASRQGAVDTQYF.

CDR3 in amino acids: CAWSEGGTYEQYF. The CDR3 coding sequence is TGTGCCTGGAGTGAGGGAGGAACCTACGAGCAGTACTTC. This sequence joins TRBV30 and TRBJ2-7, with D possibly being TRBD2 (6 bases). Per germline, CDR1 GTSNPN and CDR2 SVGIG (reference sequence). The CDR3 runs 13 residues. The germline V and J ends were trimmed by 1 base and 2 bases, with 9 bases remaining between them.

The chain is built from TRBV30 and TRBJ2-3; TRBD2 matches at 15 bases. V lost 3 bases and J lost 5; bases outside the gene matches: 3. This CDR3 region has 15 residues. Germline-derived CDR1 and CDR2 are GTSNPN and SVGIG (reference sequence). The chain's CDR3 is CAWRPGLAGGDTQYF. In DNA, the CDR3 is TGTGCCTGGAGGCCGGGACTAGCGGGGGGAGATACGCAGTATTTT.

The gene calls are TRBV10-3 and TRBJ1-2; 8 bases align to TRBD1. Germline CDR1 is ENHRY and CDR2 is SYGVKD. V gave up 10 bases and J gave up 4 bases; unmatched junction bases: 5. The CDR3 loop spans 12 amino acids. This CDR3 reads CATQGDGYGYTF. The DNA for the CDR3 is TGTGCCACACAGGGGGATGGCTATGGCTACACCTTC.

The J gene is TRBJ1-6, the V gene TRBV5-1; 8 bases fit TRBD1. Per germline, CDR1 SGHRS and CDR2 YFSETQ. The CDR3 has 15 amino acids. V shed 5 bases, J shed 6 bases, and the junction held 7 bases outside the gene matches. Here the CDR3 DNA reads TGCGCCAGCAGGGCATTCGACAGGGGTAATTCACCCCTCCACTTT. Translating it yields CASRAFDRGNSPLHF.

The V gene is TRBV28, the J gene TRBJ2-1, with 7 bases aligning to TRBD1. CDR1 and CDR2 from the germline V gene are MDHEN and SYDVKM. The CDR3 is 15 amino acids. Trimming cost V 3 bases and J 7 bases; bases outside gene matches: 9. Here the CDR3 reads CASSLVAGGRNEQFF. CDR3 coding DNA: TGTGCCAGCAGTTTGGTGGCAGGGGGTAGGAATGAGCAGTTCTTC.

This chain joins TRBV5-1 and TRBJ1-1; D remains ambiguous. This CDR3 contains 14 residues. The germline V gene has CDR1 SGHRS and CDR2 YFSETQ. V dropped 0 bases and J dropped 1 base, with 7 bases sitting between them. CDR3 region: CASSLEGANTEAFF. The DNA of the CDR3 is TGCGCCAGCAGCTTGGAGGGAGCGAACACTGAAGCTTTCTTT.

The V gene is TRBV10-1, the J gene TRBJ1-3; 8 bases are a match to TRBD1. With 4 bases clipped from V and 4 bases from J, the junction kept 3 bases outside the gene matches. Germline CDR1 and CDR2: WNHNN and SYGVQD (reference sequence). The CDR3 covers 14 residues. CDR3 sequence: CASSAGTGGNTIYF. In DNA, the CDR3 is TGCGCCAGCAGTGCCGGGACAGGAGGAAACACCATATATTTT.